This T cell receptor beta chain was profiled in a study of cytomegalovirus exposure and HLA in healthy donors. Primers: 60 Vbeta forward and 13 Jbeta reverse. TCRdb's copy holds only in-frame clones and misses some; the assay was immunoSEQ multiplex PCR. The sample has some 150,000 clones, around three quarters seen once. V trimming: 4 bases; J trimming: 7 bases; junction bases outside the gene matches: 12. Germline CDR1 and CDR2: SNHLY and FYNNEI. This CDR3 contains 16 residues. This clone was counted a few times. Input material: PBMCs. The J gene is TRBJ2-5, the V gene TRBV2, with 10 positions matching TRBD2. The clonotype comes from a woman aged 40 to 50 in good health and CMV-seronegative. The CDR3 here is CASSVRRLAGAGTQYF. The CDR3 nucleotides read TGTGCCAGCAGTGTTCGTAGGCTAGCGGGGGCTGGGACCCAGTACTTC.